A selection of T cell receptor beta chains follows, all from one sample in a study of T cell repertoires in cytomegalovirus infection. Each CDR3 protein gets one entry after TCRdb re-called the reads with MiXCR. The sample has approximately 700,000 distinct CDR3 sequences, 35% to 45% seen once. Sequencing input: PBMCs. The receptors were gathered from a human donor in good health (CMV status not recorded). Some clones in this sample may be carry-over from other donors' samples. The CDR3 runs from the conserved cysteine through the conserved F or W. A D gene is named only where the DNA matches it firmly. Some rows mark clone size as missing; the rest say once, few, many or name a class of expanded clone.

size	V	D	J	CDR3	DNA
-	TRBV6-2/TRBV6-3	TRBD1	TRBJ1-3	CASTTGDRRNTIYF	TGTGCCAGCACAACCGGGGACAGAAGAAACACCATATATTTT
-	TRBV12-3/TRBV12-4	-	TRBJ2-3	CASSTSASTDTQYF	TGTGCCAGCAGCACTAGTGCGAGCACAGATACGCAGTATTTT
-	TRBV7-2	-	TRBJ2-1	CASRPAWTGTMNEQFF	TGTGCCAGTCGGCCCGCCTGGACAGGGACTATGAATGAGCAGTTCTTC
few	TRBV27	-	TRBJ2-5	CASSKRDNQETQYF	TGTGCCAGCAGTAAGCGGGACAACCAAGAGACCCAGTACTTC
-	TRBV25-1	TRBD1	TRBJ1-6	CASSGADRGQDLGNSPLHF	TGTGCCAGCAGTGGCGCGGACAGGGGGCAGGATTTGGGTAATTCACCCCTCCACTTT
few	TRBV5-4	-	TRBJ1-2	CASSFLNDPPYGYTF	TGTGCCAGCAGCTTCCTCAACGACCCCCCCTATGGCTACACCTTC
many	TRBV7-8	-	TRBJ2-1	CASSPRPAGNEQFF	TGTGCCAGCAGCCCAAGGCCGGCGGGGAATGAGCAGTTCTTC
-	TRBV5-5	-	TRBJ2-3	CASRVTTDTQYF	TGTGCCAGCAGGGTGACCACAGATACGCAGTATTTT
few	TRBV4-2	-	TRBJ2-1	CASSQGEGGAGNEQFF	TGTGCCAGCAGCCAAGGAGAAGGGGGGGCCGGCAATGAGCAGTTCTTC
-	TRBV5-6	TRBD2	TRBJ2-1	CASSSGTTSAEQFF	TGTGCCAGCAGCTCCGGGACTACTAGCGCTGAGCAGTTCTTC
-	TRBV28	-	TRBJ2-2	CASLWGGVNTGELFF	TGTGCCAGCCTATGGGGCGGGGTGAACACCGGGGAGCTGTTTTTT
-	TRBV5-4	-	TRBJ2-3	CASSLKQGESTDTQYF	TGTGCCAGCAGCTTAAAACAGGGAGAAAGCACAGATACGCAGTATTTT
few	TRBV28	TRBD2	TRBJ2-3	CASKRGGIPSTDTQYF	TGTGCCAGTAAGCGGGGGGGCATCCCTAGCACAGATACGCAGTATTTT
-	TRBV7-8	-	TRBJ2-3	CASIFPGRPSTDTQYF	TGTGCCAGCATCTTCCCGGGGAGGCCGAGCACAGATACGCAGTATTTT
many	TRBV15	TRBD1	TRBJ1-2	CATSTRDSYNYGYTF	TGTGCCACCAGCACCCGGGACAGCTATAACTATGGCTACACCTTC
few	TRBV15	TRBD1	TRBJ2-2	CATSRGTGAPGELFF	TGTGCCACCAGCAGAGGGACAGGGGCTCCCGGGGAGCTGTTTTTT
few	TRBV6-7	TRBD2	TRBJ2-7	CASSPSGRDEQYF	TGTGCCAGCAGTCCTAGCGGGAGAGACGAGCAGTACTTC
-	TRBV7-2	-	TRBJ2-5	CASSGGGAQETQYF	TGTGCCAGCAGCGGGGGGGGGGCCCAAGAGACCCAGTACTTC
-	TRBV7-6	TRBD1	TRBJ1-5	CASSDRGSQPQHF	TGTGCCAGCAGTGACAGGGGGTCTCAGCCCCAGCATTTT
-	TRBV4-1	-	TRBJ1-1	CASSQEGYTKAFF	TGCGCCAGCAGCCAAGAGGGTTACACTAAGGCTTTCTTT
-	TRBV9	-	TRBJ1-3	CASSRPGSPEITIYF	TGTGCCAGCAGTCGCCCAGGGAGCCCTGAGATCACCATATATTTT
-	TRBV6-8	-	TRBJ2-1	CASLPWGPRVNEQFF	TGTGCCAGCCTCCCTTGGGGCCCCAGGGTCAATGAGCAGTTCTTC
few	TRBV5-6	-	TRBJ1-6	CASSDWTQDNSPLHF	TGTGCCAGCAGCGATTGGACACAGGATAATTCACCCCTCCACTTT
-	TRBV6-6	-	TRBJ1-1	CASNYGGKNEASF	TGTGCCAGCAACTATGGGGGGAAAAATGAAGCTTCCTTT
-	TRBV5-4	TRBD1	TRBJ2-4	CASSKSNRGRGNIQYF	TGTGCCAGCAGCAAGAGCAACAGGGGGCGCGGAAACATTCAGTACTTC
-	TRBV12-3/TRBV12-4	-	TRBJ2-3	CASSPPGDTDTQYF	TGTGCCAGCAGCCCCCCCGGGGATACAGATACGCAGTATTTT
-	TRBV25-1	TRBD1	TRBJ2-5	CASSENWGTGGPGVRETQYF	TGTGCCAGCAGTGAAAACTGGGGGACAGGGGGCCCCGGGGTCCGAGAGACCCAGTACTTC
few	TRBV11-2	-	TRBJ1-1	CASSLEQTQNTEAFF	TGTGCCAGCAGCTTAGAACAGACCCAGAACACTGAAGCTTTCTTT
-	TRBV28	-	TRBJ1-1	CASTELAGQLNTEAFF	TGTGCCAGCACCGAACTTGCCGGGCAGCTGAACACTGAAGCTTTCTTT
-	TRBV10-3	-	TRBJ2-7	CAISPVGSYEQYF	TGTGCCATCAGCCCTGTCGGATCCTACGAGCAGTACTTC
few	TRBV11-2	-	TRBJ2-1	CASSSLDEWRDNEQFF	TGTGCCAGCAGCTCCCTGGACGAATGGAGGGACAATGAGCAGTTCTTC